This T cell receptor (beta chain) was recovered during a study of shared clonotypes between healthy human individuals (dated by TCRdb to the early 2020s). Context from the whole study: The cohort included three men and a couple of women between 18 and 49 years of age. The study deeply sequenced blood TCR repertoires of several healthy adults to estimate repertoire size and the extent of clonotype sharing between individuals. To increase sequencing depth and limit assay-specific biases, TCR repertoire library preparation and sequencing were carried out by different laboratories using diverse techniques. Leukapheresis yielded between about 0.9 and 8.9 billion PBMCs per donor. What the authors observed across the whole study: Because the study included only a small number of donors, the genetic and exposure-history diversity represented was limited. Sampling was restricted to blood, and TCR repertoires in tissues likely differ from the TCR repertoires found in blood. Pairwise subsampling indicated that sequencing depth was expected to affect the degree of clonotype sharing among donors.

The germline V gene encodes CDR1 MDHEN and CDR2 SYDVKM. The CDR3 contains 12 residues, cysteine and phenylalanine counted. Left in the record is the CDR3 DNA by itself, 36 bases read in frame from the first base. Trimming at the junction amounts to 7 bases on V and 6 bases on J, and the germline ends lie 10 bases apart. Using the deep immunoSEQ assay, multiplex PCR amplified TCR CDR3 regions from genomic DNA. Extracted genomic DNA from each cell subset was distributed evenly across all wells of several immunoSEQ 96-well plates, and each plate was treated as a replicate. For unsorted PBMC, roughly 330 ng of genomic DNA, equivalent to around 30,000 T cell genomes, went into each replicate PCR. Ten immunoSEQ deep assay plates were used to sequence the unsorted PBMC genomic DNA. The purified libraries were quantified using a Qubit 3.0 fluorometer, sized with a Bioanalyzer 2100, and then quantified again using the KAPA Library Quantification kit. Each immunoSEQ 96-well plate was sequenced on its own single-read 150-cycle Illumina NextSeq 550 flow cell. The source study handled its data this way. Because only junctional sequences without quality scores were contained in the immunoSEQ output, filtering matching that applied to full-length reads could not be performed. To assign V/J genes and CDR3, sequences were annotated against IMGT germline references using PyIR, a Python wrapper for IgBLAST v1.9. Any read was removed if the V/J assignment was weak (E-value above 1e-6), the CDR3 was missing, or the read contained stop codons, out-of-frame junctions, or ambiguous translated residues. A V3J clonotype was defined by an identical inferred V gene, J gene, and CDR3 amino acid sequence. Percentage overlap between repertoires was calculated by dividing the number of shared unique clonotypes by the size of the smaller repertoire. Three approaches were used to assess repertoire richness: RTK rarefaction, the Chao1 estimator, and Recon v2.1 estimates of unobserved clonotypes. TCRdb limited this immuneACCESS table to in-frame rearrangements with V and J called. A share of clones is missing; checked studies link under half to unresolved V genes, and the rest is unexplained. The V and J calls and clone size were taken over from that table, and D and trimming were inferred from the DNA. The sample contains 450,000 to 550,000 clones, 60% to 85% of them found a single time. The top ten clonotypes cover approximately 13% of the sample.

On this clone itself: It has no known antigen specificity. Nothing much larger sits one base from this clone, and base qualities are not available.

Donors were healthy HIV-negative adults with no recently reported acute infections or vaccinations. Every donor was a Caucasian adult living in Nashville, Tennessee, USA. In the unsorted samples, around 81 million PBMCs were counted, and genomic DNA was extracted using the QIAamp DNA Blood Mini kit. Blood was obtained by leukapheresis, after which PBMCs were separated by Ficoll-Histopaque density gradient centrifugation and cryopreserved in liquid nitrogen vapor phase. This TCR derives from a woman aged 40 to 50 in good health. Some clones in this sample may be carry-over from other donors' samples. Sequencing was performed on PBMCs. The chain is made from TRBV28 and TRBJ1-5; tentative D gene TRBD1, with 5 bases matching. The bases read TGTGCCAGCAACGCAGGGAGTCAGCCCCAGCATTTT. It encodes CASNAGSQPQHF.